Below are 30 T cell receptor beta chains sequenced from a single sample in a study of T cell changes during pregnancy in multiple sclerosis. Data came from immunoSEQ multiplex PCR; TCRdb stores just in-frame clones and leaves some out. Among roughly 47,000 clones listed, more than 80% were seen once. The source was CD8+ T cells from peripheral blood mononuclear cells, collected in the second trimester of pregnancy. The receptors were sampled from a female donor with multiple sclerosis, enrolled in a pregnancy study.

The rearrangement links TRBV4-1 to TRBJ1-5; 9 positions agree with TRBD1. The CDR3 extends over 17 amino acids. Germline V gives CDR1 MGHRA, CDR2 YSYEKL. The V and J ends lost 1 base and 4 bases, in that order; junction bases with no gene match: 8. CDR3 sequence: CASSQAGTGGRNQPQHF. CDR3 DNA sequence: TGCGCCAGCAGCCAAGCCGGCACAGGGGGCCGAAATCAGCCCCAGCATTTT.

The chain couples TRBV7-6 to TRBJ1-5; 9 positions match TRBD1. After removal of 6 bases from V and 5 bases from J, the junction contained 5 bases not matched to a gene. Germline-derived CDR1 and CDR2 are SGHVS and FNYEAQ. The CDR3 totals 14 residues. CDR3 in amino acids: CASRDRDRDQPQHF. Here the CDR3 DNA reads TGTGCCAGCAGAGACCGGGACAGGGATCAGCCCCAGCATTTT.

On this clone: The junction and the germline gene differ at one end; a read error may be behind it. The V gene is TRBV7-9, the J gene TRBJ2-1; 11 bases match TRBD1. CDR1 SEHNR and CDR2 FQNEAQ come from the germline V gene (reference sequence). This CDR3 is 14 amino acids long. CDR3 sequence reads: CASCLGQGVNEQFF. The CDR3 coding sequence is TGTGCCAGCTGCTTGGGACAGGGGGTGAATGAGCAGTTCTTC.

J is TRBJ1-4 and V is TRBV29-1, with D perhaps matching TRBD1 (6 bases). Germline loops: CDR1 SQVTM, CDR2 ANQGSEA. The CDR3 is made up of 17 amino acids. Trimming cost V 1 base and J 7 bases, with 22 bases left between them. The CDR3 DNA follows: TGCAGCGTTGAAGGGGGCCCGGGGGGCCCGGGTGGTGAAAAACTGTTTTTT. Protein product: CSVEGGPGGPGGEKLFF.

The chain has TRBV5-5 and TRBJ1-5, with TRBD1 as a possible D gene (5 bases). The germline V gene encodes CDR1 SGHKS and CDR2 YYEKEE (reference sequence). Deletions cut 1 base from V and 3 bases from J, with 8 bases between. The CDR3 totals 14 residues. The CDR3, as DNA: TGTGCCAGCAGCTTGTGGGGCCTCAATCAGCCCCAGCATTTT. Protein sequence: CASSLWGLNQPQHF.

The chain is built from TRBV9 and TRBJ2-1; possibly TRBD1 for D (5 bases). The V end lost 0 bases, the J end lost 3 bases, and 10 bases lay between the germline ends. Germline V gives CDR1 SGDLS, CDR2 YYNGEE. The CDR3 consists of 15 residues. In DNA form, the CDR3 reads TGTGCCAGCAGCGTAGCTGGGGCAGTCTACAATGAGCAGTTCTTC. Its translation is CASSVAGAVYNEQFF.

This chain uses TRBV28 with TRBJ2-3; D unresolved. V lost 7 bases to trimming and J lost 2 bases, with 13 bases between them. CDR3 size: 14 residues. Per germline, CDR1 MDHEN and CDR2 SYDVKM. CDR3 DNA sequence: TGTGCCAGCACCAGGTTGAGCCCCACAGATACGCAGTATTTT. Residues: CASTRLSPTDTQYF.

The rearrangement uses TRBV19 and TRBJ1-5; no clear D gene. The CDR3 covers 14 residues. CDR1 and CDR2 (germline): LNHDA, SQIVND (reference sequence). The V and J ends lost 10 bases and 6 bases respectively, with 19 bases between them. As DNA, the CDR3 is TGTGCCACCACCCACGGCGTAGACACTCAGCCCCAGCATTTT. Translated, it gives CATTHGVDTQPQHF.

This clone was observed a few times. This chain uses TRBV6-4 with TRBJ2-3, with 8 nucleotides matching TRBD1. CDR1 is MRHNA and CDR2 is SNTAGT in the germline V gene. This CDR3 spans 15 amino acids. Germline trimming cut 0 bases from V and 1 base from J; bases unmatched to any gene: 0. The CDR3 DNA is TGTGCCAGCAGTGACTCGGGACAGGGCACAGATACGCAGTATTTT. This gives the protein CASSDSGQGTDTQYF.

The CDR3 protein is CASSLSGGRSYGYTF. The CDR3 coding sequence is TGTGCCAGCAGCTTGTCAGGGGGCCGGTCCTATGGCTACACCTTC. The rearrangement uses TRBV5-5 and TRBJ1-2, with 8 bases identical to TRBD1. CDR3 size: 15 residues. Losses at the gene ends were 1 base for V and 4 bases for J; bases not matched to a gene: 6. Germline CDR1 reads SGHKS; CDR2 reads YYEKEE (reference sequence). The variable domain in full, completed from reference TRBV5-5 and TRBJ1-2, reads DAGVTQSPTHLIKTRGQQVTLRCSPISGHKSVSWYQQVLGQGPQFIFQYYEKEERGRGNFPDRFSARQFPNYSSELNVNALLLGDSALYLCASSLSGGRSYGYTFGSGTRLTVV.

The rearrangement joins TRBV5-1 to TRBJ2-1; the D gene is possibly TRBD2 (6 bases). Germline-derived CDR1 and CDR2 are SGHRS and YFSETQ. Trimming took off 5 bases at V and 1 base at J, with 16 bases between the two ends. This CDR3 spans 16 amino acids. The CDR3 DNA reads as TGCGCCAGCAGGACTACGGGACGGGGGTCCTACAATGAGCAGTTCTTC. Its translation: CASRTTGRGSYNEQFF.

This clone has a handful of counts. The chain combines TRBV7-6 with TRBJ1-6; the D is unclear. The germline V and J ends were trimmed by 4 bases and 10 bases, with 26 bases remaining between them. Germline CDR1 SGHVS, CDR2 FNYEAQ. This CDR3 spans 18 amino acids. CDR3 in DNA: TGTGCCAGCAGCTCTAACCCCGGCCAGGCGATCTTGGTGTCACCCCTCCACTTT. Translating gives CASSSNPGQAILVSPLHF.

V gene TRBV21-1 combines with J gene TRBJ1-2; TRBD1 is taken as the D call from the table, unchecked against the DNA. TRBV21-1 is shown as a pseudogene. There are 14 residues in the CDR3. CDR3 region: CASSKDNRPYGYTF. The CDR3 bases are TGTGCCAGCAGCAAAGATAACAGACCCTATGGCTACACCTTC.

This chain connects TRBV5-6 to TRBJ1-1, with D possibly being TRBD1 (5 bases). The CDR3 has 13 residues. CDR1 SGHDT and CDR2 YYEEEE come from the germline V gene. Trimming stripped 3 bases from V and 10 bases from J, with 16 bases between. CDR3 nucleotide sequence: TGTGCCAGCAGCTCAAGCTCCTGGGGGGTAGCTTTCTTT. Translating it yields CASSSSSWGVAFF.

CDR3 nucleotide sequence: TGTGCCAGCAGTTCCTCGGGGGACACTGAAGCTTTCTTT. Translation: CASSSSGDTEAFF. The chain combines TRBV6-1 with TRBJ1-1, with D tentatively TRBD1 (5 bases). Germline-derived CDR1 and CDR2 are MNHNS and SASEGT. The CDR3 is 13 residues long. V lost 5 bases and J 3 bases, leaving 10 bases between the germline ends.

The chain is built from TRBV6-4 and TRBJ2-3; 11 bases are a match to TRBD2. Trimming took 0 bases from V and 4 from J; bases not matched to a gene: 3. This CDR3 has 16 residues. Germline V gene data show CDR1 as MRHNA and CDR2 as SNTAGT. CDR3 amino acids: CASSDSVSGGADTQYF. The CDR3 nucleotides read TGTGCCAGCAGTGACTCGGTTAGCGGGGGGGCAGATACGCAGTATTTT.

The chain combines TRBV7-3 with TRBJ2-2; 8 bases line up with TRBD2. CDR1 and CDR2 from the germline V gene are SGHTA and FQGTGA. The CDR3 runs to 13 residues. Trimming cost V 4 bases and J 5 bases; bases outside gene matches: 0. The DNA for the CDR3 is TGTGCCAGCAGCTCTAGCGGGACCGGGGAGCTGTTTTTT. Its protein product is CASSSSGTGELFF.

V gene TRBV2 combines with J gene TRBJ2-1, with D unresolved. Trimming took 3 bases from V and 0 from J, leaving 9 bases between them. This CDR3 contains 15 residues. CDR1 SNHLY and CDR2 FYNNEI come from the germline V gene. Here the CDR3 DNA reads TGTGCCAGCAGTGACGCATATAGCTCCTACAATGAGCAGTTCTTC. Encoded protein: CASSDAYSSYNEQFF.

The genes are TRBV27 and TRBJ2-7, with 7 bases lining up with TRBD1. The CDR3 totals 14 residues. With 4 bases clipped from V and 1 base from J, the junction kept 4 bases outside the gene matches. Germline lookup yields CDR1 MNHEY and CDR2 SMNVEV (reference sequence). The CDR3 loop is CASSSDRESYEQYF. The DNA of the CDR3 is TGTGCCAGCAGTTCCGACAGGGAGTCCTACGAGCAGTACTTC.

The V call is TRBV9, the J call TRBJ1-5, with D tentatively TRBD1 (5 bases). Trimming left V 0 bases short and J 1 base short, with 8 bases between. The CDR3 runs to 15 residues. Germline assignment: CDR1 SGDLS and CDR2 YYNGEE. The CDR3 coding sequence is TGTGCCAGCAGCGTAGATGGGGGGAGCAATCAGCCCCAGCATTTT. It specifies CASSVDGGSNQPQHF.

This clone occurred once. The CDR3 DNA reads as TGTGCCATCTCACTAGCGGGGGGATTCGGGGAGACCCAGTACTTC. Protein product: CAISLAGGFGETQYF. The chain uses TRBV7-9 and TRBJ2-5; TRBD2 aligns across 12 bases. The CDR3 length is 15 residues. Germline-derived CDR1 and CDR2 are SEHNR and FQNEAQ (reference sequence). Trimming at V came to 10 bases and at J to 5 bases, leaving 11 bases not matched to a gene.

This clone has only one observation. The chain carries TRBV5-1 and TRBJ2-7; 8 bases are shared with TRBD1. Germline assignment: CDR1 SGHRS and CDR2 YFSETQ. V shed 3 bases, J shed 3 bases, and the junction held 2 bases outside the gene matches. This CDR3 comprises 13 residues. The CDR3 reads CASSSGQGYEQYF. For the CDR3, the DNA is TGCGCCAGCAGCTCTGGACAGGGCTACGAGCAGTACTTC.

The chain combines TRBV6-4 with TRBJ1-6, with TRBD1 identical over 9 bases. Germline assignment: CDR1 MRHNA and CDR2 SNTAGT. The CDR3 has 15 residues. V shed 2 bases and J 5 bases; nucleotides not matched to a gene: 1. The CDR3 DNA reads as TGTGCCAGCAGTGACGGGACAGGGCATAATTCACCCCTCCACTTT. This encodes CASSDGTGHNSPLHF.

The chain joins TRBV29-1 to TRBJ1-1; 8 bases agree with TRBD1. Germline trimming cut 7 bases from V and 1 base from J; bases unmatched to any gene: 8. Germline V lookup: CDR1 SQVTM, CDR2 ANQGSEA. The CDR3 has 14 residues. CDR3 protein: CSALGQVGNTEAFF. CDR3 nucleotide sequence: TGCAGCGCCCTGGGACAGGTGGGGAACACTGAAGCTTTCTTT.

V and J are TRBV7-3 and TRBJ1-1; D perhaps matches TRBD1 (6 bases). CDR3 length equals 15 residues. Germline CDR1 reads SGHTA; CDR2 reads FQGTGA. The ends were cut back, 5 bases at V and 1 base at J, with 14 bases in the middle. CDR3 in amino acids: CASSEDGGANTEAFF. CDR3 nucleotides: TGTGCCAGCAGCGAAGACGGGGGGGCGAACACTGAAGCTTTCTTT.

The rearrangement joins TRBV11-2 to TRBJ2-1, with TRBD1 identical over 7 bases. The CDR3 spans 16 residues. Germline CDR1 and CDR2: SGHAT and FQNNGV. J gave up 7 bases and V 1 base, and 10 bases lay outside the gene matches. The CDR3 sequence is CASSLVATGRSNEQFF. CDR3 sequence (DNA): TGTGCCAGCAGCTTAGTTGCGACAGGGAGATCGAATGAGCAGTTCTTC.

The rearrangement uses TRBV5-1 and TRBJ1-1; possible D gene TRBD1, 5 bases. Germline values: CDR1 SGHRS, CDR2 YFSETQ. Trimming left V 0 bases short and J 3 bases short, with 6 bases between. The CDR3 is 13 amino acids. The CDR3: CASSLGGDTEAFF. For the CDR3, the DNA is TGCGCCAGCAGCTTGGGGGGGGACACTGAAGCTTTCTTT.

The chain is built from TRBV15 and TRBJ1-5, with D tentatively TRBD1 (5 bases). The CDR3 totals 15 residues. Looked up from germline, CDR1 is LNHNV and CDR2 is YYDKDF (reference sequence). Trimming cost V 5 bases and J 1 base, with 12 bases left between them. CDR3 sequence reads: CATSHGGESNQPQHF. The CDR3 DNA sequence: TGTGCCACCAGCCACGGGGGAGAGAGCAATCAGCCCCAGCATTTT.

This chain joins TRBV19 and TRBJ2-7; D uncertain. CDR1 and CDR2 from the germline V gene are LNHDA and SQIVND (reference sequence). The length of the CDR3 is 15 residues. V was trimmed by 7 bases and J by 2 bases, leaving 18 bases between them. CDR3 DNA sequence: TGTGCCAGTACGGCGGTGCATGCCTCAGCCTACGAGCAGTACTTC. It specifies CASTAVHASAYEQYF. Drawing the rest from reference TRBV19 and TRBJ2-7, the complete variable domain is DGGITQSPKYLFRKEGQNVTLSCEQNLNHDAMYWYRQDPGQGLRLIYYSQIVNDFQKGDIAEGYSVSREKKESFPLTVTSAQKNPTAFYLCASTAVHASAYEQYFGPGTRLTVT.

The rearrangement uses TRBV9 and TRBJ2-2; no firm D call. Looked up from germline, CDR1 is SGDLS and CDR2 is YYNGEE. CDR3 length: 12 amino acids. The V end lost 0 bases, the J end lost 8 bases, and 5 bases lay between the germline ends. The DNA of the CDR3 is TGTGCCAGCAGCGTAGCTAGTGGGGAGCTGTTTTTT. Protein: CASSVASGELFF.